This TCR beta chain is drawn from a study of Ad26.COV2.S vaccination and SARS-CoV-2 variants (TCRdb year 2021). A note on the overall study: Donors in the vaccine arm were drawn from COV1001, a multicentre, randomized, double-blind, placebo-controlled phase I-IIa trial testing Ad26.COV2.S in healthy adults. Ad26.COV2.S was given intramuscularly at 5x10^10 or 1x10^11 viral particles, as a single shot or as two shots 56 days apart. Sequencing of the TCRbeta repertoire served to evaluate the specificity and breadth of SARS-CoV-2-reactive T cell receptors following Ad26.COV2.S vaccination. The TCR-sequenced set comprised roughly 30 samples: about 19 Ad26.COV2.S vaccine recipients, 5 placebo recipients and 8 SARS-CoV-2 convalescent individuals. Participants in the trial were split at random into five groups of five each, receiving low-dose or high-dose Ad26.COV2.S once or twice, or else placebo on both occasions. Throughout the experiments and outcome assessment, investigators stayed blinded to trial group allocation. The investigation overall reported the following: Comparing responses between vaccine doses or regimens was not something the study was powered to do. Substantial breadth of spike-specific CD8+ and CD4+ T cell responses was reported after vaccination. It was noted by the authors that total T cell responses may have been underestimated by the TCR breadth and depth analyses. Compared with placebo recipients, Ad26.COV2.S recipients showed higher spike-specific TCR breadth (P = 0.0014). Vaccine and placebo recipients had comparable non-spike TCR breadth, which fits with the vaccine containing only spike.

CDR1 SGHTA and CDR2 FQGNSA were looked up in the germline V gene. The CDR3 sequence holds 14 residues, the cysteine and phenylalanine included. The retained sequence is limited to the CDR3, 42 bases, with the frame set at the first base. V is trimmed back by 5 bases and J by 4 bases, and the junction contains 7 bases that no gene match accounts for. According to the study, the label for this sample's treatment or condition signals: some 19 received Ad26.COV2.S at low or high dose, single or two shots; roughly five received placebo; per-sample allocation not given. For vaccine and placebo recipients, the sequenced repertoires came from samples collected on day 63 after the first injection. Cohort 1b enrolled roughly 25 adults aged 18-55 years at a single site in Boston, USA, between 29 July and 7 August 2020. Ad26.COV2.S was a replication-incompetent adenovirus type 26 vector expressing a prefusion-stabilized SARS-CoV-2 spike protein from the original Wuhan strain.

TCRbeta CDR3 regions were sequenced with the immunoSEQ Assay. After extraction, genomic DNA underwent amplification by bias-controlled multiplex PCR, followed by high-throughput sequencing. In the original analysis: To quantify the absolute abundance of every unique TCRbeta CDR3 region, sequences were collapsed and filtered. Usable DNA was measured by amplifying reference genes present in all nucleated cells, and TCRbeta template counts were normalized to that usable DNA to estimate T cell fraction. Repertoire TCRs were annotated as SARS-CoV-2-specific by exact matching of V gene, CDR3 amino acid sequence and J gene to a known reactive TCR set. The reference SARS-CoV-2 TCR set was obtained from MIRA and was filtered for enrichment in COVID-19-positive ImmuneCODE repertoires, whereby public or cross-reactive TCRs were removed. Based on the MIRA antigens, annotated TCRs were further analysed at the level of specific ORF or position within ORF. Depth was the summed frequency of annotated unique rearrangements, while breadth was defined as annotated unique rearrangements over total unique productive rearrangements. Two-sided Wilcoxon rank-sum tests were applied when comparing TCR breadth between groups. TCRdb's version of the immuneACCESS table is confined to in-frame rearrangements and falls short of the full clone set. An unresolved V gene accounts for under half of the shortfall where checked; the remainder is of unknown origin. Clone size and the V and J calls come from that table; the DNA yielded D and trimming. The sample table shows hundreds of thousands of clones, and approximately 92% are seen once. The ten biggest clones cover 9% to 15% of the sample.

Regarding this clone: Its antigen has not been determined. Per-base qualities were not stored, and no clone one base away is much larger.

The sequencing used peripheral blood, collected in a trial of Ad26.COV2.S vaccine versus placebo. The clonotype originates from a person between 18 and 60 years old who received the Ad26.COV2.S COVID-19 vaccine or a placebo. In this chain, TRBV7-2 is recombined with TRBJ1-2, and TRBD1 aligns with 7 junction nucleotides. Here the CDR3 is given as CASSETGLGYGYTF. In nucleotides, the sequence is TGTGCCAGCAGCGAGACAGGGCTAGGCTATGGCTACACCTTC.